The 28 T cell receptor beta chains presented below share a single source sample, sequenced in a study of cytomegalovirus exposure and HLA in healthy donors. PCR amplification relied on 60 Vbeta primers (plus 13 Jbeta primers). Only in-frame clones appear in the TCRdb table, and some are missing; sequencing was by immunoSEQ multiplex PCR. The repertoire holds 100,000 to 150,000 clones, about 10% seen once, with approximately 4.4% in the top ten. The sequencing sample was made of PBMCs. The receptor set was obtained from a woman between 18 and 29 years old in good health and CMV-seropositive.

This clone appeared a few times. The chain couples TRBV6-5 to TRBJ1-2; tentatively, D is TRBD1 (5 bases). CDR3 length: 14 amino acids. Germline assignment: CDR1 MNHEY and CDR2 SVGAGI. Trimming took 7 bases from V and 5 from J, leaving 17 bases between them. The CDR3 coding sequence is TGTGCCAGCATCTCCCCGGGGGGGGTATATGGCTACACCTTC. This gives the protein CASISPGGVYGYTF.

This clone was counted a few times. The chain recombines TRBV27 with TRBJ2-1; 13 bases are shared with TRBD2. This CDR3 contains 21 residues. The trim removed 5 bases at V and 1 base at J, leaving 17 bases unmatched. CDR1 and CDR2 (germline): MNHEY, SMNVEV (reference sequence). CDR3 amino acids: CASSPARPGLAGLGSYNEQFF. The DNA of the CDR3 is TGTGCCAGCAGTCCGGCGAGACCGGGACTAGCGGGATTGGGTTCCTACAATGAGCAGTTCTTC.

This clone was observed a handful of times. This sequence joins TRBV30 and TRBJ2-2, with 8 bases identical to TRBD2. The CDR3 is 14 amino acids. Losses at the gene ends were 2 bases for V and 5 bases for J; bases not matched to a gene: 4. Germline V gene data show CDR1 as GTSNPN and CDR2 as SVGIG (reference sequence). The CDR3 nucleotides are TGTGCCTGGAGTCCTACTAGCGGAACCGGGGAGCTGTTTTTT. This gives the protein CAWSPTSGTGELFF.

This clone has only a few counts. The gene calls are TRBV10-3 and TRBJ1-2; 8 nucleotides align to TRBD1. The CDR3 is 13 amino acids. Trimming removed 2 bases from V and 4 bases from J; junction bases left unmatched: 0. Germline assignment: CDR1 ENHRY and CDR2 SYGVKD. CDR3 sequence: CAISEGTGYGYTF. CDR3 nucleotides: TGTGCCATCAGTGAGGGGACAGGCTATGGCTACACCTTC.

The CDR3 protein is CASRKTQGRNTGELFF. For the CDR3, the DNA is TGTGCCAGCAGAAAAACCCAGGGGCGGAACACCGGGGAGCTGTTTTTT. This chain connects TRBV28 to TRBJ2-2; tentatively, D is TRBD1 (6 bases). This CDR3 has 16 residues. V gave up 6 bases and J gave up 1 base, with 15 bases separating them. Germline CDR1 and CDR2: MDHEN and SYDVKM.

The V gene is TRBV5-6, the J gene TRBJ2-1; no clear D gene. V lost 0 bases, J lost 3 bases, and 7 bases lay in between. CDR3 size: 14 residues. Germline assignment: CDR1 SGHDT and CDR2 YYEEEE. CDR3: CASSLDVDYNEQFF. CDR3 in DNA: TGTGCCAGCAGCTTGGATGTAGACTACAATGAGCAGTTCTTC.

This rearrangement joins TRBV4-1 to TRBJ2-7; possible D gene TRBD2, 6 bases. The CDR3 is made up of 14 amino acids. V was cut by 4 bases and J by 2 bases, with 12 bases left in between. From germline, CDR1 is MGHRA and CDR2 YSYEKL. CDR3 region: CASSPPGGAYEQYF. CDR3 nucleotide sequence: TGCGCCAGCAGCCCCCCCGGCGGGGCCTACGAGCAGTACTTC.

This rearrangement joins TRBV28 to TRBJ2-7; D call uncertain. With 2 bases removed from V and 6 bases from J, the gap between germline ends came to 5 bases. CDR3 length: 11 residues. Germline CDR1 is MDHEN and CDR2 is SYDVKM. CDR3 bases: TGTGCCAGCAGTTTAAGAGGCGAGCAGTACTTC. It yields the protein CASSLRGEQYF.

This clone was observed a few times. Other DNA sequences of this sample code for an identical CDR3. The rearrangement links TRBV28 to TRBJ2-5; unclear D gene. Germline V CDR1 and CDR2: MDHEN, SYDVKM. This CDR3 is 11 amino acids long. Trimming removed 4 bases from V and 6 bases from J, with 6 bases in between. This chain's CDR3 is CASSSVKTQYF. CDR3 sequence (DNA): TGTGCCAGCAGTTCCGTAAAGACCCAGTACTTC.

This clone was detected a few times. The V and J genes are TRBV6-1 and TRBJ2-7; TRBD1 agrees at 7 bases. Germline V gene data show CDR1 as MNHNS and CDR2 as SASEGT. V was clipped by 3 bases and J by 2 bases; unmatched bases: 4. The CDR3 length is 14 residues. The CDR3 is CASSEVGQAYEQYF. In nucleotides, the CDR3 is TGTGCCAGCAGTGAGGTTGGACAGGCCTACGAGCAGTACTTC.

This clone appeared a few times. The V gene is TRBV6-5, the J gene TRBJ1-1; D not certain. The germline V and J ends were trimmed by 5 bases and 4 bases, with 14 bases remaining between them. CDR3 length: 14 amino acids. The germline V gene has CDR1 MNHEY and CDR2 SVGAGI. CDR3 amino acids: CASSHGTGSTEAFF. The CDR3, as DNA: TGTGCCAGCAGTCATGGTACGGGGTCCACTGAAGCTTTCTTT.

This clone occurred a few times. The chain recombines TRBV11-2 with TRBJ1-3, with 9 positions matching TRBD1. The germline V gene encodes CDR1 SGHAT and CDR2 FQNNGV. Trimming cost V 5 bases and J 0 bases; bases outside gene matches: 5. CDR3 length: 16 amino acids. CDR3 sequence: CASSRGQGFSGNTIYF. As DNA, the CDR3 is TGTGCCAGCAGCCGGGGACAGGGTTTCTCTGGAAACACCATATATTTT.

The gene calls are TRBV18 and TRBJ1-1; weak D call: TRBD1 (5 bases). Looked up from germline, CDR1 is KGHSH and CDR2 is LQKENI. V was pared by 3 bases and J by 3 bases, with 17 bases between. CDR3 length equals 16 residues. This CDR3 reads CASSPTGEGPYTEAFF. CDR3 DNA sequence: TGTGCCAGCTCACCGACCGGGGAGGGGCCCTACACTGAAGCTTTCTTT.

The chain combines TRBV10-1 with TRBJ1-4; maybe TRBD1 (6 bases). The CDR3 has 16 residues. Trimming took off 2 bases at V and 2 bases at J, with 12 bases between the two ends. CDR1 and CDR2 from the germline V gene are WNHNN and SYGVQD (reference sequence). The CDR3 region is CASSEGQTGTNEKLFF. The DNA for the CDR3 is TGCGCCAGCAGTGAGGGACAGACCGGCACTAATGAAAAACTGTTTTTT.

This chain links TRBV11-2 with TRBJ1-1; D is undetermined. Deletions cut 2 bases from V and 5 bases from J, with 15 bases between. The CDR3 spans 15 residues. CDR1 and CDR2 from the germline V gene are SGHAT and FQNNGV. In DNA, the CDR3 is TGTGCCAGCAGCTTATTATCGGGGAAGAGGACTGAAGCTTTCTTT. Its translation: CASSLLSGKRTEAFF.

The V gene is TRBV27, the J gene TRBJ2-7; weak D call: TRBD2 (6 bases). The CDR3 spans 14 residues. Germline V gene lookup returns CDR1 MNHEY and CDR2 SMNVEV (reference sequence). The ends were cut back, 6 bases at V and 6 bases at J, with 18 bases in the middle. In DNA form, the CDR3 reads TGTGCCAGCAGGGGGGGTACGGGAGTAGGCGAGCAGTACTTC. Its translation: CASRGGTGVGEQYF.

This clone was observed a handful of times. The V and J genes are TRBV6-5 and TRBJ2-1, with D perhaps matching TRBD1 (6 bases). This CDR3 comprises 14 residues. V was cut by 6 bases and J by 9 bases, with 18 bases left in between. Germline loops: CDR1 MNHEY, CDR2 SVGAGI. The CDR3 bases are TGTGCCAGCAGACCACTCACAGGGCGCGGTGAGCAGTTCTTC. It encodes CASRPLTGRGEQFF.

There are a few counts of this clone. An end of the junction differs from the germline gene, which may be a read error. The J gene is TRBJ2-2, the V gene TRBV7-2; D is ambiguous. CDR1 SGHTA and CDR2 FQGNSA come from the germline V gene. This CDR3 is 15 amino acids long. The CDR3: CASSVAAPNTGELFF. For the CDR3, the DNA is TGTGCCAGCAGCGTAGCTGCGCCAAACACCGGGGAGCTGTTTTTT.

The chain uses TRBV28 and TRBJ2-7; 8 bases are shared with TRBD2. The CDR3 has 15 amino acids. Unmatched junction bases numbered 8, after V lost 3 bases and J lost 4 bases. Germline V gene sequence: CDR1 MDHEN, CDR2 SYDVKM. CDR3 region: CASSLAGGVKYEQYF. The CDR3 region has the DNA TGTGCCAGCAGTTTGGCGGGGGGCGTTAAGTACGAGCAGTACTTC. Full variable domain (rest looked up from reference TRBV28 and TRBJ2-7): DVKVTQSSRYLVKRTGEKVFLECVQDMDHENMFWYRQDPGLGLRLIYFSYDVKMKEKGDIPEGYSVSREKKERFSLILESASTNQTSMYLCASSLAGGVKYEQYFGPGTRLTVT.

J is TRBJ1-1 and V is TRBV6-6; D gene unclear. The germline V and J ends were trimmed by 6 bases and 8 bases, with 10 bases remaining between them. The CDR3 covers 11 residues. In germline, CDR1 is MNHNY, CDR2 SVGAGI (reference sequence). CDR3 region: CASRGREEAFF. The CDR3 DNA reads as TGTGCCAGCAGAGGACGGGAAGAAGCTTTCTTT.

The chain uses TRBV6-6 and TRBJ2-5; D unclear. The germline gives CDR1 MNHNY, CDR2 SVGAGI (reference sequence). Trimming left V 9 bases short and J 2 bases short, with 13 bases between. The CDR3 loop spans 13 amino acids. The CDR3 sequence is CASRWRGQETQYF. The CDR3 DNA reads as TGTGCCAGTCGCTGGCGCGGACAAGAGACCCAGTACTTC.

This clone appeared a few times. The rearrangement joins TRBV5-8 to TRBJ1-1; D may be TRBD1 (6 bases). Trimming left V 2 bases short and J 2 bases short, with 10 bases between. CDR3 length: 14 residues. Germline values: CDR1 SGHTS, CDR2 YDEGEE. The CDR3 coding sequence is TGTGCCAGCAGCTTCCAGGGGTTCAACACTGAAGCTTTCTTT. It encodes CASSFQGFNTEAFF.

This clone has only a few counts. This chain links TRBV28 with TRBJ2-7; possibly TRBD2 for D (5 bases). V lost 7 bases, J lost 3 bases, and 13 bases lay in between. CDR1 is MDHEN and CDR2 is SYDVKM in the germline V gene. This CDR3 spans 13 amino acids. DNA of the CDR3: TGTGCCAGCAATATCATTGGAGGCTACGAGCAGTACTTC. Its translation: CASNIIGGYEQYF.

The V and J genes are TRBV7-3 and TRBJ2-2; possible D gene TRBD2, 5 bases. CDR3 size: 13 residues. V shed 5 bases and J shed 5 bases, with 9 bases lying between them. Germline V gene lookup returns CDR1 SGHTA and CDR2 FQGTGA. CDR3 bases: TGTGCCAGCAGCCCACGGGAAACCGGGGAGCTGTTTTTT. It codes for CASSPRETGELFF.

The chain uses TRBV28 and TRBJ2-3; 8 positions match TRBD2. This CDR3 spans 17 amino acids. Germline V gene lookup returns CDR1 MDHEN and CDR2 SYDVKM. Trimming at V came to 7 bases and at J to 2 bases, leaving 14 bases not matched to a gene. Written as DNA, the CDR3 is TGTGCCAGCAACCGCTCCGTGCCGGGAGGGAACACAGATACGCAGTATTTT. Protein sequence: CASNRSVPGGNTDTQYF.

The rearrangement links TRBV25-1 to TRBJ2-5; 10 nucleotides align to TRBD2. The J call may not be correct, given that the DNA end is closer to TRBJ2-7. Germline lookup yields CDR1 MGHDK and CDR2 SYGVNS. The CDR3 is made up of 15 amino acids. CDR3 sequence: CASSESLAGDYEQYF. CDR3 DNA sequence: TGTGCCAGCAGTGAATCTCTAGCGGGAGACTACGAGCAGTACTTC.

This clone was seen more than once but under ten times. The CDR3 spells CASRTLAELGADTQYF. The CDR3 DNA reads as TGTGCCAGCAGAACCCTAGCGGAACTGGGGGCAGATACGCAGTATTTT. The chain recombines TRBV27 with TRBJ2-3, with 7 positions matching TRBD2. The trim removed 6 bases at V and 4 bases at J, leaving 13 bases unmatched. Germline V lookup: CDR1 MNHEY, CDR2 SMNVEV (reference sequence). The CDR3 contains 16 residues.

In this sample, this clone turned up a few times. The chain has TRBV7-9 and TRBJ2-7; D gene ambiguous. The CDR3 length is 13 residues. The V end was cut by 5 bases, the J end by 2 bases, with 10 bases between. Germline-derived CDR1 and CDR2 are SEHNR and FQNEAQ (reference sequence). CDR3 region: CASSRQVAYEQYF. The CDR3 DNA reads TGTGCCAGCAGCCGGCAGGTAGCCTACGAGCAGTACTTC.